The following is a T cell receptor beta chain sequence with its context. The germline V gene encodes CDR1 ENHRY and CDR2 SYGVKD. Trimming took off 0 bases at V and 2 bases at J, with 14 bases between the two ends. The CDR3 runs 17 residues. This specimen belongs to a study of T cell responses to AZD1222 COVID-19 vaccine. On the study more broadly: Samples with a second dose at about 4 or about 12 weeks were pooled together.

The protocol was immunoSEQ multiplex PCR, while the TCRdb copy is restricted to in-frame clones and leaves out a portion. The table lists some 100,000 clones, about nine tenths of them singletons, with roughly 5.3% in the top ten. The clonotype was recovered from an adult in good health. V and J are TRBV10-3 and TRBJ1-5, with D maybe TRBD1 (5 bases). The material sequenced was peripheral blood, taken on day 0 of AZD1222 vaccination. The CDR3 coding sequence is TGTGCCATCAGTGAGTCTGGGACCAGAGAGGGCAATCAGCCCCAGCATTTT. Its translation is CAISESGTREGNQPQHF.